This T cell receptor (beta chain) was profiled in a study of regulatory T cells in long-lasting Graves disease (dated by TCRdb to 2020 to 2022). In terms of the full investigation: In the newly diagnosed Graves' disease group, patients had been taking antithyroid drugs for less than 3 months. The study took place in China and was registered as a clinical trial. A total of some 35 samples underwent TCR sequencing: around 13 from persistent and roughly 20 from newly diagnosed Graves' disease patients. Peripheral blood TCR sequencing and RNA sequencing compared persistent Graves' disease patients with newly diagnosed Graves' disease patients. General conclusions and limits of the study: A larger number of public clonotypes was shared among persistent patients (approximately 3,000) than among newly diagnosed patients (around 890). As a limitation, the authors acknowledged that the small sample size may reduce accuracy. The study examined only peripheral blood because the primary lesion, thyroid tissue, could not be accessed. Sequencing and analysis were limited to the TCR beta chain. Compared with newly diagnosed patients, persistent Graves' disease patients had lower TCR Shannon entropy and fewer highly expanded clones, which suggests clonal expansion.

The label giving this sample's time point can be read as: newly diagnosed GD, antithyroid drugs for less than 3 months. For both TCR sequencing and RNA sequencing, RNA was extracted from PBMCs using TRIzol. Graves' disease was diagnosed according to American Thyroid Association guidelines. Patients for the study were recruited at an endocrinology department in Xi'an, China. Each patient gave around 9.2 milliliters of peripheral blood, collected in an EDTA anticoagulant tube. Ficoll Paque Plus density gradient separation was used to isolate PBMCs, and no further T cell sorting was performed. An Agilent 2100 Bioanalyzer and agarose gel were used to check RNA quality, and a NanoDrop 2000 was used to measure RNA concentration. The library was generated by multiplex PCR. For sequencing, an Illumina HiSeq 4000 was employed. iRepertoire HTBI primers and Arm-PCR amplification of CDR3 regions were used to construct TCR beta libraries. PCR products were gel purified before sequencing. In the paper's pipeline: Gene usage analysis of CDR3 amino acid clonotypes relied on the roughly 64 TRBV and 12 to 15 TRBJ segments identified across samples. COPE and FqMerger were used to merge the filtered high-quality paired reads into contigs. BLAST was used to align contigs to IMGT TRBV, TRBD and TRBJ reference genes, with CDR3 defined following IMGT. Highly expanded clones were defined as clonotypes with a frequency above 0.1%. Repertoire diversity was measured by Shannon entropy, and V-J evenness by the Gini coefficient. Clonotypes shared by more than one individual were considered public. The public sequencing data were trimmed at Q25 with fastp and processed into clonotypes with MiXCR by TCRdb, which kept only in-frame beta chains. Each entry merges the rows of one CDR3 protein and shows their most common DNA and genes. These V and J calls rely on TCRdb rather than the paper's analysis. The sample table records some 400,000 distinct CDR3 sequences; around 14% of these occur just once. The top ten clonotypes cover roughly 17% of the sample.

There are many counts of this clonotype. There is no known antigen for this receptor. Per-base qualities were not stored, and no clone one base away is much larger. Another study also made use of these data, one on T cells in Graves' hyperthyroidism and ophthalmopathy. The second source states: A patient counted as having stable Graves' hyperthyroidism if no progression to ophthalmopathy occurred over 18 months of follow-up. Hyperthyroidism patients were aged 18 to 65 years and newly diagnosed, with disease duration of less than 2 months. The study excluded patients with uncontrolled infections, other autoimmune diseases, pregnancy or lactation. Diagnoses were based on clinical symptoms, serum thyroxine and TRAb, thyroid ultrasound and orbital computed tomography. For the first round of RT-PCR on the TCR CDR3, the HTBI primer set was used together with the Qiagen OneStep RT-PCR kit. Most expanded thyroid clonotypes (frequency above 0.001) were also found in blood, which suggests that blood repertoires may mirror thyroid immune responses. A model built on a 13 V-J signature distinguished ophthalmopathy from stable hyperthyroidism, reaching 85% to 90% sensitivity and about 81% specificity in cross-validation and 80%/75% in testing. In validation, the model predicted progression to ophthalmopathy a median of about 6.5 months before onset, with about 71% sensitivity and nearly 75% specificity. To identify TCR V-J signatures that set the groups apart, the researchers used a discovery cohort of 100 patients, made up of 40 to 45 with Graves' ophthalmopathy and 57 with stable Graves' hyperthyroidism. An independent validation cohort of around 19 hyperthyroidism patients and some 15 patients who later progressed to ophthalmopathy tested prospective prediction of ophthalmopathy. The roughly 90 discovery patients were divided at random into training and test sets in a 7:3 ratio. The study also compared thyroid tissue and blood T-cell repertoires from over 5 Graves' hyperthyroidism patients. After sampling, hyperthyroidism patients received methimazole starting at 30 mg daily, and ophthalmopathy patients received high-dose intravenous methylprednisolone. A second multiplex PCR round built the libraries, followed by size selection and purification. Sequencing of the libraries was done on an Illumina HiSeq2000 using paired-end 100 bp reads. SOAPnuke was used to process the raw data, with reads discarded if the reads contained adapters or uncalled bases, had a mean Phred below 15, or lacked an exact constant-primer or identifier match. COPE v1.2.5 was used to merge high-quality paired reads, and clonotypes were defined as unique nucleotide sequences. MiTCR v1.1 was used to align clonotypes to the IMGT TRBV, TRBD and TRBJ reference segments. Analysis was restricted to V-J combinations with a frequency above 0.0001, which covered roughly 99% of repertoires. The TCS score was defined as the ratio of F50 (clonal expansion) to E x V (chaos), calculated using BLOSUM62-based TCRdist between CDR3 peptides within each V-J. Welch's t-statistics and random forest reduced roughly 500 V-J features to 10 to 15, which were used in a naive Bayes classifier (R e1071). Sample size was not statistically predetermined, and blinding of investigators to group allocation was not performed. According to the paper, TCR Vbeta CDR3 sequencing was carried out on over 130 peripheral blood samples, which came from fewer than 50 ophthalmopathy, around 74 hyperthyroidism and some 17 progressor patients.

This receptor was taken from a woman in her twenties or thirties with Graves disease. Donor details come from another sample of the same person, matched by shared clones. The source material was peripheral blood mononuclear cells (PBMCs), sampled at new diagnosis, from a patient treated with antithyroid drugs.

For the CDR3, the sequence is CASSQARSGANVLTF. The nucleotides are TGTGCCAGCAGCCAAGCCCGCTCTGGGGCCAACGTCCTGACTTTC. The chain is encoded by TRBV3-1 joined to TRBJ2-6; no D gene can be assigned with confidence. Trimming at the junction amounts to 1 base on V and 0 bases on J, and the germline ends lie 4 bases apart. Sequences LGHDT (CDR1) and YNNKEL (CDR2) are obtained from the germline V gene (reference sequence). Counted from cysteine to phenylalanine, this CDR3 has 15 amino acids. Only the CDR3 DNA stays, 45 bases, in frame from base 1.